This T cell receptor beta chain was sequenced during a study of T cell repertoires in cytomegalovirus infection. For the study at large: It can be stated that public TCR beta signatures indicated CMV infection as well as a matching HLA type. Whole-study results and caveats: Accumulated public TCR beta family frequency recognized individuals carrying CMV together with the relevant HLA. Predominance within the ex vivo response was attributable to HLA-C-restricted CMV-specific TCR beta clonotypes.

On this clonotype itself: No antigen is known for it.

Each CDR3 protein gets one entry after TCRdb re-called the reads with MiXCR. The sample contains some 800,000 distinct CDR3 sequences, approximately 29% of which appear only once. Germline CDR1 is SGHDT and CDR2 is YYEEEE. The V and J ends lost 4 bases and 3 bases respectively, with 14 bases between them. The CDR3 is 15 amino acids. Sequencing used cultured CD8+ T cells from PBMCs, obtained from culture after CMV antigen stimulation. This clonotype was sampled from a human donor in good health (CMV status not recorded). Some clones in this sample may be carry-over from other donors' samples. The genes are TRBV5-6 and TRBJ2-1; D is possibly TRBD1 (7 bases). CDR3: CASSGGTDGYNEQFF. CDR3 sequence (DNA): TGTGCCAGCAGCGGCGGGACAGACGGCTACAATGAGCAGTTCTTC. Complete variable domain (other parts from reference TRBV5-6 and TRBJ2-1): DAGVTQSPTHLIKTRGQQVTLRCSPKSGHDTVSWYQQALGQGPQFIFQYYEEEERQRGNFPDRFSGHQFPNYSSELNVNALLLGDSALYLCASSGGTDGYNEQFFGPGTRLTVL.